This T cell receptor beta chain appears in the sequencing data of a study of cytomegalovirus exposure and HLA in healthy donors. Primers included in the PCR were 60 Vbeta and 13 Jbeta primers. TCRdb's table, derived via immunoSEQ multiplex PCR, lists solely in-frame clones and lacks some. The sample lists 75,000 to 100,000 clones, roughly 8.2% occurring once. CDR3 length: 15 residues. Per germline, CDR1 GTSNPN and CDR2 SVGIG (reference sequence). V dropped 0 bases and J dropped 5 bases, with 13 bases sitting between them. The specimen sequenced was PBMCs. The sequence was collected from a man aged 45-65 years in good health and CMV-seronegative. The chain links TRBV30 to TRBJ2-2; D is unclear. The CDR3 is CAWSVLSVGTGELFF. CDR3 DNA sequence: TGTGCCTGGAGTGTACTAAGCGTCGGTACCGGGGAGCTGTTTTTT.